This record covers a single T cell receptor (beta chain). The antigen is unknown. The CDR3 is made up of 14 amino acids. Looked up from germline, CDR1 is SEHNR and CDR2 is FQNEAQ (reference sequence). Total RNA, at 3,000 to 4,500 ng, went into every TCR library. UMIs that included a 6-nucleotide sample barcode were added by template switching, which took place during cDNA synthesis. TCRdb re-called the 5' RACE reads and gives one entry per CDR3 protein, without DNA. This sample's clone table lists around 99,000 distinct CDR3 sequences. The data derive from a study of monozygotic twins with inflammatory bowel disease. General study findings and limits: Repertoire similarity did not differ between concordant and discordant twins, perhaps due to limited power.

Material: blood. The chain links TRBV7-9 to TRBJ2-3. This TCR derives from a human donor with ulcerative colitis or Crohn's disease, or a healthy co-twin of an affected twin (not recorded which). The CDR3 reads CASSFASSTDTQYF.